Below, one T cell receptor beta chain is given with its context. The antigen remains undetermined. The data were taken from a study of T cells after yellow fever vaccination. In TCRdb, the 5' RACE reads were re-called with MiXCR into one record per CDR3 protein. The sample consists of about 330,000 distinct CDR3 sequences, 4.1% of them appearing once. V was shortened by 1 base and J by 5 bases, with 12 bases between the two germline ends. Germline values: CDR1 LGHDT, CDR2 YNNKEL (reference sequence). The CDR3 runs 15 residues. Study-level findings and limits: Subsequent booster samples again held most clones from primary vaccination (approximately 95% CD4, roughly 91% CD8).

V is TRBV3-1 and J is TRBJ1-5, with D uncertain. The source is a man younger than 30 who received the YFV17D yellow fever vaccine. Material: PBMCs, obtained 5 days after the yellow fever booster vaccination. The CDR3 here is CASSQGTPGDQPQHF. CDR3 nucleotides: TGTGCCAGCAGCCAAGGGACGCCGGGCGATCAGCCCCAGCATTTT.